One TCR beta chain is described in this entry. Germline V lookup: CDR1 SGHRS, CDR2 YFSETQ. The CDR3 spans 15 residues. The V segment lost 7 bases and the J segment 6 bases; nucleotides outside the gene matches: 13. This record belongs to a study of blood T cell repertoires in COVID-19. Study information: T cells, B-cell-depleted T cells, or PBMCs supplied cDNA or gDNA.

Produced via immunoSEQ multiplex PCR; TCRdb's table is partial and in-frame only. Here the sample spans about 110,000 clones, more than 70% being singletons. This rearrangement joins TRBV5-1 to TRBJ1-2, with 9 positions matching TRBD1. The origin of this receptor is a human donor in a cohort sampled during active COVID-19. Sequenced sample: peripheral blood. CDR3 sequence (DNA): TGCGCCAGCCTGGAGGGGACAGGGAGTCGAGATGGCTACACCTTC. Encoded protein: CASLEGTGSRDGYTF. Combining the CDR3 with reference TRBV5-1 and TRBJ1-2 gives the whole variable domain KAGVTQTPRYLIKTRGQQVTLSCSPISGHRSVSWYQQTPGQGLQFLFEYFSETQRNKGNFPGRFSGRQFSNSRSEMNVSTLELGDSALYLCASLEGTGSRDGYTFGSGTRLTVV.